The 20 T cell receptor beta chains presented below share a single source sample, sequenced in a study of blood T cell repertoires in COVID-19 (dated by TCRdb to 2018 to 2021). The library was prepared using the immunoSEQ multiplex PCR assay. In TCRdb, the immuneACCESS table is reduced to in-frame sequences with V and J assigned. These tables do not hold every clone; where another copy was compared, an unresolved V gene accounts for under half, and the others remain unexplained. The sample table contains 150,000 to 190,000 clones; only one count was recorded for roughly 71% of them. Jointly, the top ten make up more than 3% of the sample. Sequencing was carried out using peripheral blood. The receptor source for this set is a woman over 75 with acute or convalescent COVID-19.

The chain combines TRBV5-4 with TRBJ2-3; TRBD2 agrees at 10 bases. The CDR3 consists of 16 residues. The trim removed 5 bases at V and 0 bases at J, leaving 6 bases unmatched. CDR1 and CDR2 (germline): SGHNT, YYREEE (reference sequence). CDR3 in DNA: TGTGCCAGCAGACACGGACTAGCGGAGAGCACAGATACGCAGTATTTT. This sequence encodes CASRHGLAESTDTQYF.

The table lists this clone with a few counts. J is TRBJ1-2 and V is TRBV30; 10 bases align to TRBD1. V lost 4 bases to trimming and J lost 13 bases; unmatched junction nucleotides: 15. Germline V gives CDR1 GTSNPN, CDR2 SVGIG (reference sequence). The CDR3 is made up of 14 amino acids. The CDR3, as DNA: TGTGCCTGGACCCGTCCGGACAGGGGGGAAAGGATCACCTTC. Its translation: CAWTRPDRGERITF.

The chain recombines TRBV20-1 with TRBJ2-5; D remains unclear. The germline gives CDR1 DFQATT, CDR2 SNEGSKA (reference sequence). CDR3 length: 10 residues. The V end lost 7 bases, the J end lost 3 bases, and 6 bases lay between the germline ends. CDR3 nucleotides: TGCAGTGTGGCGGAAGAGACCCAGTACTTC. Its protein product is CSVAEETQYF.

This clone occurred a few times. This chain uses TRBV3-1 (or the pseudogene TRBV3-2) with TRBJ1-1, with a tentative D call TRBD1 (5 bases). The V gene's germline CDR1 is LGHDT and CDR2 YNNKEL (reference sequence). Trimming took 1 base from V and 7 from J, leaving 7 bases between them. CDR3 length: 12 residues. The CDR3 protein is CASSQGGLEAFF. The CDR3 nucleotides are TGTGCCAGCAGCCAAGGGGGCCTTGAAGCTTTCTTT.

CDR3: CASSLSSGDLYNEQFF. The CDR3 DNA reads TGTGCCAGCAGCTTATCGTCGGGAGATCTCTACAATGAGCAGTTCTTC. The chain links TRBV11-2 to TRBJ2-1, with TRBD2 as a possible D gene (6 bases). This CDR3 region has 16 residues. The V gene's germline CDR1 is SGHAT and CDR2 FQNNGV. V lost 2 bases and J 3 bases, leaving 14 bases between the germline ends.

The rearrangement links TRBV5-1 to TRBJ2-3; 8 positions agree with TRBD1. V was clipped by 4 bases and J by 0 bases; unmatched bases: 7. The CDR3 covers 16 residues. CDR1 and CDR2 from the germline V gene are SGHRS and YFSETQ. CDR3 region: CASSLTGGRSTDTQYF. CDR3 in DNA: TGCGCCAGCAGCCTTACAGGGGGGCGTAGCACAGATACGCAGTATTTT.

This rearrangement joins TRBV6-2 or TRBV6-3 to TRBJ2-1, with 10 bases matching TRBD1. V gave up 5 bases and J gave up 6 bases; unmatched junction bases: 4. This CDR3 comprises 14 residues. Germline values: CDR1 MNHEY, CDR2 SVGEGT. CDR3 coding DNA: TGTGCCAGCAGTAGGACAGGGGGGTTCAATGAGCAGTTCTTC. It yields the protein CASSRTGGFNEQFF.

The V gene is TRBV7-2, the J gene TRBJ2-3, with 9 bases identical to TRBD2. This CDR3 is 16 amino acids long. Germline V lookup: CDR1 SGHTA, CDR2 FQGNSA. V trimming: 4 bases; J trimming: 3 bases; junction bases outside the gene matches: 8. The CDR3 spells CASSSQWREGTDTQYF. Written as DNA, the CDR3 is TGTGCCAGCAGCTCTCAGTGGCGGGAGGGAACAGATACGCAGTATTTT.

The chain has TRBV12-3 or TRBV12-4 and TRBJ2-1, with D unresolved. CDR3 length: 13 residues. Trimming removed 5 bases at V and 5 bases at J, with 10 bases between. CDR3 region: CASSPSVDNEQFF. CDR3 coding DNA: TGTGCCAGCAGTCCCTCGGTTGACAATGAGCAGTTCTTC.

The V gene is TRBV11-2, the J gene TRBJ1-1, with a possible D match to TRBD1 (5 bases). The CDR3 length is 13 residues. V dropped 5 bases and J dropped 8 bases, with 15 bases sitting between them. Germline lookup yields CDR1 SGHAT and CDR2 FQNNGV. CDR3: CASSPPSRTEAFF. CDR3 nucleotide sequence: TGTGCCAGCAGCCCCCCGAGTCGGACAGAAGCTTTCTTT.

The chain is built from TRBV29-1 and TRBJ1-2; D not resolved. Germline CDR1 reads SQVTM; CDR2 reads ANQGSEA. V lost 5 bases and J lost 6, with 13 bases in between. The CDR3 is 12 amino acids. CDR3 sequence (DNA): TGCAGCGTTCTAGGAGGGCGACATGGCTACACCTTC. Translating it yields CSVLGGRHGYTF.

This clone was seen a handful of times. J is TRBJ1-2 and V is TRBV4-3; 9 nucleotides align to TRBD1. Trimming at V came to 4 bases and at J to 6 bases, leaving 6 bases not matched to a gene. The germline gives CDR1 LGHNA, CDR2 YSLEER. The CDR3 has 14 amino acids. Here the CDR3 reads CASSRTDRGDGYTF. As DNA, the CDR3 is TGCGCCAGCAGCCGCACGGACAGGGGAGATGGCTACACCTTC.

The J gene is TRBJ1-2, the V gene TRBV30, with TRBD1 identical over 12 bases. The CDR3 extends over 16 amino acids. Looked up from germline, CDR1 is GTSNPN and CDR2 is SVGIG (reference sequence). Trimming took 1 base from V and 1 from J; bases not matched to a gene: 4. The CDR3, as DNA: TGTGCCTGGAGTGCCGGGACAGGGGGCTATAACTATGGCTACACCTTC. Translating it yields CAWSAGTGGYNYGYTF.

In regard to this clone: Within the sample, other DNA sequences also encode this same CDR3. The gene calls are TRBV30 and TRBJ2-7; D ambiguous. Between the trimmed V and J ends, which lost 0 bases and 4 bases, there was a span of 7 bases. The CDR3 is made up of 12 amino acids. Germline-derived CDR1 and CDR2 are GTSNPN and SVGIG (reference sequence). The CDR3 DNA reads as TGTGCCTGGAGTGTACAGAGTTACGAGCAGTACTTC. Residues: CAWSVQSYEQYF. Full variable domain (rest looked up from reference TRBV30 and TRBJ2-7): SQTIHQWPATLVQPVGSPLSLECTVEGTSNPNLYWYRQAAGRGLQLLFYSVGIGQISSEVPQNLSASRPQDRQFILSSKKLLLSDSGFYLCAWSVQSYEQYFGPGTRLTVT.

The sample holds one count of this clone. The gene calls are TRBV10-2 and TRBJ2-7; tentative D call: TRBD2 (6 bases). Germline V gives CDR1 WSHSY, CDR2 SAAADI. V was cut by 6 bases and J by 3 bases, with 18 bases left in between. This CDR3 is 15 amino acids long. Here the CDR3 reads CASRPTGVRLYEQYF. CDR3 DNA sequence: TGCGCCAGCAGGCCCACGGGGGTTCGACTCTACGAGCAGTACTTC.

This clone was seen a handful of times. The gene calls are TRBV6-6 and TRBJ1-5; 8 nucleotides agree with TRBD1. Germline trimming cut 6 bases from V and 7 bases from J; bases unmatched to any gene: 8. The germline V gene has CDR1 MNHNY and CDR2 SVGAGI (reference sequence). There are 14 residues in the CDR3. The CDR3 is CASSGQGYLQPQHF. CDR3 DNA sequence: TGTGCCAGCAGCGGACAGGGTTATTTGCAGCCCCAGCATTTT.

This clone was seen only once. J is TRBJ1-1 and V is TRBV4-1, with D maybe TRBD1 (5 bases). CDR3 size: 13 residues. Germline V gives CDR1 MGHRA, CDR2 YSYEKL. V was pared by 4 bases and J by 5 bases, with 11 bases between. The CDR3 protein is CASSLDSWTEAFF. DNA for the CDR3: TGCGCCAGCAGCCTCGACAGTTGGACTGAAGCTTTCTTT.

This chain connects TRBV5-1 to TRBJ1-2; 7 bases are a match to TRBD1. CDR1 is SGHRS and CDR2 is YFSETQ in the germline V gene. The CDR3 length is 16 residues. The ends lost 2 bases at V and 6 bases at J; junction bases unmatched: 13. CDR3 sequence (DNA): TGCGCCAGCAGCTTATCCCGGGACAGAATACCCCATGGCTACACCTTC. Amino acids: CASSLSRDRIPHGYTF. The whole variable domain, filled in from reference TRBV5-1 and TRBJ1-2, reads KAGVTQTPRYLIKTRGQQVTLSCSPISGHRSVSWYQQTPGQGLQFLFEYFSETQRNKGNFPGRFSGRQFSNSRSEMNVSTLELGDSALYLCASSLSRDRIPHGYTFGSGTRLTVV.

This sequence joins TRBV14 and TRBJ2-7; TRBD2 matches at 14 bases. CDR1 SGHDN and CDR2 FVKESK come from the germline V gene. This CDR3 is 16 amino acids long. V lost 4 bases to trimming and J lost 2 bases; unmatched junction nucleotides: 4. CDR3 bases: TGTGCCAGCAGCCCCCGGACTAGCGGGGGGACCTACGAGCAGTACTTC. It specifies CASSPRTSGGTYEQYF.

The rearrangement uses TRBV4-3 and TRBJ1-3; D unclear. CDR1 and CDR2 from the germline V gene are LGHNA and YSLEER. The length of the CDR3 is 14 residues. V gave up 0 bases and J gave up 4 bases, with 7 bases separating them. The DNA of the CDR3 is TGCGCCAGCAGCCAAGATGTGGAGGGAAACACCATATATTTT. Amino acid sequence: CASSQDVEGNTIYF.